This TCR beta chain was sequenced in a study of cytomegalovirus exposure and HLA in healthy donors. Study-wide results and limits: Researchers counted about 150 TCR beta chains as cytomegalovirus-associated.

Assay used: immunoSEQ multiplex PCR; TCRdb lists only in-frame clones, some missing. The sample consists of 100,000 to 150,000 clones, 95% to 96% of them appearing once. V dropped 3 bases and J dropped 4 bases, with 12 bases sitting between them. The CDR3 length is 14 residues. Germline V lookup: CDR1 SGHRS, CDR2 YFSETQ. About this clone itself: The antigen is undetermined.

V is TRBV5-1 and J is TRBJ2-3; D perhaps matches TRBD2 (6 bases). This TCR derives from a man aged 18 to 29 in good health and CMV-seronegative. Sequencing input: PBMCs. The DNA of the CDR3 is TGCGCCAGCAGCTCCGGAGGGTTTCCAGATACGCAGTATTTT. This gives the protein CASSSGGFPDTQYF.